This paragraph covers one T cell receptor (beta chain) sequence. Antigen specificity is unknown. V lost 0 bases to trimming and J lost 1 base, with 14 bases between them. The CDR3 runs to 17 residues. CDR1 is SGHTS, CDR2 YDEGEE, per germline. The entry originates in a study of cytomegalovirus exposure and HLA in healthy donors. General study points: The tendency of first-cohort TCR clusters to co-occur in the approximately 110 validation repertoires was identified by a subsequent analysis. Diagnosis of cytomegalovirus status made by the classifier reportedly showed high specificity and sensitivity. The study labeled 164 TCR beta chains cytomegalovirus-associated. Researchers reported that a few CMV-associated chains were confirmed in vitro as CMV antigen-specific.

Profiled with immunoSEQ multiplex PCR; TCRdb holds only in-frame clones, not every one. Of more than 95,000 clones in the sample, around 86% were seen once. The source of this sequence is a man aged 18 to 35 in good health and CMV-seronegative. The chain recombines TRBV5-8 with TRBJ2-1; maybe TRBD2 (5 bases). The sample was PBMCs. Here the CDR3 DNA reads TGTGCCAGCAGCTTGGTTTTTTTTGGGAGTTCCTACAATGAGCAGTTCTTC. Translated, it gives CASSLVFFGSSYNEQFF. Combining the CDR3 with reference TRBV5-8 and TRBJ2-1 gives the whole variable domain EAGVTQSPTHLIKTRGQQATLRCSPISGHTSVYWYQQALGLGLQFLLWYDEGEERNRGNFPPRFSGRQFPNYSSELNVNALELEDSALYLCASSLVFFGSSYNEQFFGPGTRLTVL.